The 15 T cell receptor beta chains below were found in one sample sequenced in a study of T-cell reconstitution after alpha-beta-depleted transplantation in children. Using unique molecular identifiers, the investigators prepared the TCRbeta library. A single record per CDR3 protein comes from TCRdb applying MiXCR to the PCR reads. The sample lists about 830,000 distinct CDR3 sequences, roughly 15% seen once, with about 5% in the top ten. Material: PBMCs, mostly from graft donor cells, obtained 360 days after TCRalphabeta/CD19-depleted stem cell transplant. All receptors derive from a male patient under 18 who had a stem cell transplant for acute lymphoblastic leukemia, so the T cells may come from the graft donor.

The rearrangement links TRBV19 to TRBJ1-2, with D possibly being TRBD1 (6 bases). Trimming removed 4 bases from V and 2 bases from J, with 17 bases in between. The CDR3 loop spans 16 amino acids. The germline gives CDR1 LNHDA, CDR2 SQIVND (reference sequence). CDR3 nucleotides: TGTGCCAGTAGTACTATGAGCGGGGGCCAGAACTATGGCTACACCTTC. Protein: CASSTMSGGQNYGYTF.

The J gene is TRBJ2-5, the V gene TRBV28; tentative D call: TRBD2 (5 bases). The CDR3 extends over 14 amino acids. Trimming shortened V by 6 bases and J by 2 bases, and 13 bases separated the two germline ends. Germline values: CDR1 MDHEN, CDR2 SYDVKM. The CDR3 DNA sequence: TGTGCCAGCAGCCACACCGGGGTACAAGAGACCCAGTACTTC. This encodes CASSHTGVQETQYF.

This sequence joins TRBV20-1 and TRBJ2-7; TRBD1 is a possible D gene (6 bases). The CDR3 loop spans 14 amino acids. The germline V gene has CDR1 DFQATT and CDR2 SNEGSKA (reference sequence). Trimming took off 0 bases at V and 3 bases at J, with 12 bases between the two ends. CDR3 nucleotides: TGCAGTGCTAGAGAACCGGGACACAACTACGAGCAGTACTTC. Protein: CSAREPGHNYEQYF.

There are a few counts of this clonotype. The rearrangement joins TRBV30 to TRBJ1-1; perhaps TRBD1 as D (5 bases). The CDR3 is 14 residues long. With 1 base removed from V and 3 bases from J, the gap between germline ends came to 12 bases. The V gene's germline CDR1 is GTSNPN and CDR2 SVGIG (reference sequence). This CDR3 is CAWSGGHFYTEAFF. In DNA form, the CDR3 reads TGTGCCTGGAGTGGGGGCCATTTCTACACTGAAGCTTTCTTT.

This clonotype occurred a few times. The CDR3, as DNA: TGTGCCAGCAGCTCCGGTGGTGCTCAGCCCCAGCATTTT. Protein sequence: CASSSGGAQPQHF. The rearrangement links TRBV5-6 to TRBJ1-5, with D unresolved. The germline V gene has CDR1 SGHDT and CDR2 YYEEEE. This CDR3 has 13 amino acids. V lost 3 bases, J lost 6 bases, and 10 bases lay in between.

This chain joins TRBV5-5 and TRBJ2-4, with D tentatively TRBD2 (6 bases). CDR3 size: 14 residues. V was pared by 2 bases and J by 7 bases, with 13 bases between. Germline loops: CDR1 SGHKS, CDR2 YYEKEE (reference sequence). CDR3 nucleotides: TGTGCCAGCAGCTTAAGTCCGGGGAGGAACATTCAGTACTTC. It is translated as CASSLSPGRNIQYF. Looking up the rest from reference TRBV5-5 and TRBJ2-4 gives the full variable domain: DAGVTQSPTHLIKTRGQQVTLRCSPISGHKSVSWYQQVLGQGPQFIFQYYEKEERGRGNFPDRFSARQFPNYSSELNVNALLLGDSALYLCASSLSPGRNIQYFGAGTRLSVL.

CDR3 region: CASTRGTSGRLGSYEQYF. CDR3 DNA sequence: TGTGCCAGCACCCGGGGGACTAGCGGGAGATTGGGCTCCTACGAGCAGTACTTC. This rearrangement joins TRBV12-3 or TRBV12-4 to TRBJ2-7, with 14 bases lining up with TRBD2. The CDR3 extends over 18 amino acids. V lost 7 bases to trimming and J lost 0 bases; unmatched junction nucleotides: 11.

The table lists this clonotype with many counts. The V and J genes are TRBV12-5 and TRBJ2-5, with D perhaps TRBD1 (6 bases). This CDR3 has 12 residues. The germline gives CDR1 LGHNT, CDR2 FRNRAP. The CDR3 here is CASGRGRETQYF. CDR3 DNA sequence: TGTGCCAGCGGAAGGGGGAGAGAGACCCAGTACTTC.

This chain connects TRBV5-1 to TRBJ2-7; weak D call: TRBD2 (6 bases). The CDR3 covers 15 residues. The germline V and J ends were trimmed by 1 base and 3 bases, with 14 bases remaining between them. Germline V gene sequence: CDR1 SGHRS, CDR2 YFSETQ. CDR3 sequence (DNA): TGCGCCAGCAGCTTGCGGAAGAAGGGAGGCTACGAGCAGTACTTC. Translating gives CASSLRKKGGYEQYF.

The V gene is TRBV2, the J gene TRBJ1-1; 7 bases map to TRBD1. The CDR3 has 15 amino acids. V trimming: 8 bases; J trimming: 1 base; junction bases outside the gene matches: 10. Germline CDR1 is SNHLY and CDR2 is FYNNEI. The chain's CDR3 is CASVWGAGGNTEAFF. The CDR3 coding sequence is TGTGCCAGCGTCTGGGGAGCAGGGGGGAACACTGAAGCTTTCTTT.

There are a few counts of this clonotype. V usage is TRBV27 and J usage is TRBJ2-1, with D unresolved. The CDR3 contains 14 residues. V gave up 1 base and J gave up 5 bases, with 9 bases separating them. Germline CDR1 and CDR2: MNHEY and SMNVEV (reference sequence). The DNA for the CDR3 is TGTGCCAGCAGTTTATTCGGGTGGAACAATGAGCAGTTCTTC. This encodes CASSLFGWNNEQFF.

In this sample, this clonotype turned up a few times. The chain employs TRBV11-3 and TRBJ2-1; the D gene is possibly TRBD1 (5 bases). Germline V gene data show CDR1 as SGHNT and CDR2 as YENEEA. This CDR3 has 15 amino acids. Deletions cut 5 bases from V and 6 bases from J, with 17 bases between. CDR3 protein: CASSSSRQNVNEQFF. The CDR3 bases are TGTGCCAGCAGCAGTAGCCGACAGAACGTCAATGAGCAGTTCTTC.

In nucleotides, the CDR3 is TGTGCCAGCGGTTCTCTTTATAATTCACCCCTCCACTTT. Amino acid sequence: CASGSLYNSPLHF. The chain employs TRBV12-3 or TRBV12-4 and TRBJ1-6; D not resolved. The CDR3 sequence is 13 residues long. Deletions cut 8 bases from V and 4 bases from J, with 9 bases between.

This clonotype showed up just a few times. The DNA for the CDR3 is TGCGCCAGCAGTATCGGACTAGCGGGAATTGCCAATGAGCAGTTCTTC. Its translation is CASSIGLAGIANEQFF. The genes are TRBV10-1 and TRBJ2-1; 12 bases are shared with TRBD2. The CDR3 runs to 16 residues. The ends lost 5 bases at V and 6 bases at J; junction bases unmatched: 8. Germline CDR1 reads WNHNN; CDR2 reads SYGVQD (reference sequence).

V is TRBV4-2 and J is TRBJ2-1; 8 nucleotides line up with TRBD1. This CDR3 region has 16 residues. V shed 1 base, J shed 0 bases, and the junction held 2 bases outside the gene matches. The germline gives CDR1 LGHNA, CDR2 YNFKEQ. The CDR3 spells CASSQGQGISYNEQFF. The CDR3 DNA follows: TGTGCCAGCAGCCAAGGACAGGGGATCTCCTACAATGAGCAGTTCTTC.